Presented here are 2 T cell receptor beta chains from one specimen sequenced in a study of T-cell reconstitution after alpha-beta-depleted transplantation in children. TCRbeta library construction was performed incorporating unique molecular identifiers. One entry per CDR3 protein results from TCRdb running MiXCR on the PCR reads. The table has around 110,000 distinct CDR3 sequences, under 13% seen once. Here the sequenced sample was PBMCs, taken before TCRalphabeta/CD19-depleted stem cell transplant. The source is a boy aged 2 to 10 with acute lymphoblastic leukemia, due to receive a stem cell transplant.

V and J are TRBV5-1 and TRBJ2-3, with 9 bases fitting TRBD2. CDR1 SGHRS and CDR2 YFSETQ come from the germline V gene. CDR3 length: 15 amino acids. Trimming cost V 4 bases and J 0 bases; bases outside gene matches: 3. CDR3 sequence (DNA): TGCGCCAGCAGCGTGACTAGCGGAAGCACAGATACGCAGTATTTT. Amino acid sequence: CASSVTSGSTDTQYF. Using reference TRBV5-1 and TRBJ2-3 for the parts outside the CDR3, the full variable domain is KAGVTQTPRYLIKTRGQQVTLSCSPISGHRSVSWYQQTPGQGLQFLFEYFSETQRNKGNFPGRFSGRQFSNSRSEMNVSTLELGDSALYLCASSVTSGSTDTQYFGPGTRLTVL.

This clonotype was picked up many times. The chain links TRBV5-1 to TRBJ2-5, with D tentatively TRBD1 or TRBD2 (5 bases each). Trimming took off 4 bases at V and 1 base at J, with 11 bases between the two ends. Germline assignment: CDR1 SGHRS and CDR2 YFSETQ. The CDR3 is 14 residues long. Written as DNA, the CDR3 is TGCGCCAGCAGCCCCCGGGACCTCCAAGAGACCCAGTACTTC. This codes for CASSPRDLQETQYF.